This passage covers 12 T cell receptor beta chains from one sample sequenced in a study of TIL therapy for anti-PD-1-resistant metastatic lung cancer. The time point here: pre-treatment sample, taken before nivolumab and TIL therapy. Sequencing used immunoSEQ v3. Sequenced by immunoSEQ multiplex PCR; TCRdb stores in-frame clones only, minus some. The repertoire holds roughly 17,000 clones, less than 80% seen once, with 35% to 45% in the top ten. The sample here was blood, taken at baseline. The receptors shown here come from a person between 25 and 80 years old with non-small cell lung cancer.

The chain combines TRBV15 with TRBJ2-5; the D gene could be TRBD1 or TRBD2 (5 bases each). The V gene's germline CDR1 is LNHNV and CDR2 YYDKDF (reference sequence). The CDR3 is made up of 13 amino acids. The V and J ends lost 9 bases and 3 bases respectively, with 14 bases between them. This CDR3 reads CATFDGTEETQYF. In DNA, the CDR3 is TGTGCCACGTTTGACGGGACGGAAGAGACCCAGTACTTC. The full variable domain, its missing parts supplied by reference TRBV15 and TRBJ2-5, is DAMVIQNPRYQVTQFGKPVTLSCSQTLNHNVMYWYQQKSSQAPKLLFHYYDKDFNNEADTPDNFQSRRPNTSFCFLDIRSPGLGDTAMYLCATFDGTEETQYFGPGTRLLVL.

The rearrangement uses TRBV6-5 and TRBJ2-7; perhaps TRBD1 as D (6 bases). Deletions cut 2 bases from V and 6 bases from J, with 14 bases between. The CDR3 is made up of 14 amino acids. Germline-derived CDR1 and CDR2 are MNHEY and SVGAGI. The CDR3 spells CASSYGGRVGEQYF. The CDR3 DNA sequence: TGTGCCAGCAGTTACGGGGGCAGGGTGGGCGAGCAGTACTTC.

This clone was counted between two and nine times. The chain employs TRBV13 and TRBJ2-5; TRBD2 matches at 9 bases. The CDR3 runs 15 residues. The V and J ends lost 3 bases and 7 bases, in that order; junction bases with no gene match: 9. Germline CDR1 and CDR2: PRHDT and FYEKMQ (reference sequence). Here the CDR3 reads CASSFRGGDFATQYF. Written as DNA, the CDR3 is TGTGCCAGCAGCTTCCGCGGGGGGGATTTTGCGACCCAGTACTTC.

The chain employs TRBV5-1 and TRBJ1-4; 8 bases match TRBD1. With 3 bases clipped from V and 7 bases from J, the junction kept 8 bases outside the gene matches. CDR3 length: 15 residues. Germline V lookup: CDR1 SGHRS, CDR2 YFSETQ. This CDR3 reads CASSYNAGGREKLFF. The CDR3 DNA follows: TGCGCCAGCAGCTACAACGCAGGGGGCCGTGAAAAACTGTTTTTT.

The rearrangement joins TRBV7-2 to TRBJ2-7; D is unclear. The V end lost 1 base, the J end lost 0 bases, and 13 bases lay between the germline ends. Looked up from germline, CDR1 is SGHTA and CDR2 is FQGNSA. The CDR3 spans 16 residues. For the CDR3, the DNA is TGTGCCAGCAGCTTAGAGGCAGAGCAGTTCTCCTACGAGCAGTACTTC. Translated, it gives CASSLEAEQFSYEQYF.

This sequence joins TRBV27 and TRBJ2-2; D not resolved. With 7 bases removed from V and 1 base from J, the gap between germline ends came to 10 bases. This CDR3 is 14 amino acids long. Germline V gene lookup returns CDR1 MNHEY and CDR2 SMNVEV (reference sequence). CDR3 in DNA: TGTGCCAGCAATTCAAACTTGAACACCGGGGAGCTGTTTTTT. It specifies CASNSNLNTGELFF.

The table lists this clone with a count of one. The chain links TRBV2 to TRBJ1-2; TRBD1 matches 8 bases. J lost 5 bases, V lost 6 bases, and 8 bases had no gene match. The CDR3 sequence is 14 residues long. The germline gives CDR1 SNHLY, CDR2 FYNNEI. CDR3 in amino acids: CASRERTGKYGYTF. The DNA for the CDR3 is TGTGCCAGCAGAGAAAGGACAGGGAAGTATGGCTACACCTTC.

J is TRBJ2-7 and V is TRBV7-2, with D uncertain. Germline loops: CDR1 SGHTA, CDR2 FQGNSA. V was shortened by 0 bases and J by 6 bases, with 15 bases between the two germline ends. The CDR3 has 15 residues. The CDR3 bases are TGTGCCAGCAGCTTAGCGCTTCAAGGGCCGAGCGAGCAGTACTTC. The encoded protein is CASSLALQGPSEQYF.

This chain connects TRBV4-1 to TRBJ1-1; D is uncertain. The CDR3 loop spans 16 amino acids. Germline loops: CDR1 MGHRA, CDR2 YSYEKL. Trimming stripped 0 bases from V and 1 base from J, with 12 bases between. The CDR3 spells CASSQDRTVPNTEAFF. DNA of the CDR3: TGCGCCAGCAGCCAAGATCGGACGGTCCCGAACACTGAAGCTTTCTTT.

A few counts support this clone. The chain couples TRBV4-1 to TRBJ1-1; D not resolved. Trimming took off 3 bases at V and 4 bases at J, with 12 bases between the two ends. The CDR3 has 14 amino acids. Per germline, CDR1 MGHRA and CDR2 YSYEKL. CDR3: CASSQPLEGTEAFF. DNA for the CDR3: TGCGCCAGCAGCCAGCCGCTGGAGGGCACTGAAGCTTTCTTT.

CDR3 bases: TGCGCCAGCAGGTCTAGCGGGCGGGATGAGCAGTTCTTC. Translating gives CASRSSGRDEQFF. The chain recombines TRBV10-1 with TRBJ2-1; 8 bases agree with TRBD2. CDR1 WNHNN and CDR2 SYGVQD come from the germline V gene (reference sequence). V gave up 6 bases and J gave up 8 bases; unmatched junction bases: 6. The CDR3 is 13 amino acids.

The gene calls are TRBV6-1 and TRBJ2-2, with TRBD2 identical over 8 bases. V trimming: 0 bases; J trimming: 3 bases; junction bases outside the gene matches: 6. This CDR3 has 17 amino acids. Germline-derived CDR1 and CDR2 are MNHNS and SASEGT. This CDR3 reads CASSEAHGGADTGELFF. DNA for the CDR3: TGTGCCAGCAGTGAAGCGCACGGGGGGGCGGACACCGGGGAGCTGTTTTTT.